This is a list of T cell receptor beta chains from one sample in a study of T cell responses to AZD1222 COVID-19 vaccine. Only in-frame clones appear in the TCRdb table, and some are missing; sequencing was by immunoSEQ multiplex PCR. Altogether about 100,000 clones are present, 85% to 90% being singletons, with the ten largest covering about 3.3%. Here the sequenced sample was peripheral blood, taken on day 0 of AZD1222 vaccination. These receptors originate from an adult in good health. CDR3s include the opening cysteine and the closing phenylalanine or tryptophan. The D gene is left open where the match is weak. The listing skips clone size in some rows; elsewhere it reads once, few, many or a size class.

clone_size j_call v_call d_call cdr3_aa cdr3_nt
many TRBJ2-2 TRBV6-5 . CASRIGAGITGELFF TGTGCCAGCCGGATCGGGGCAGGGATCACCGGGGAGCTGTTTTTT
. TRBJ2-4 TRBV27 . CASSPPRPQVIQYF TGTGCCAGCAGTCCACCGCGTCCTCAGGTCATTCAGTACTTC
once TRBJ1-5 TRBV3-1/TRBV3-2 TRBD1 CASSHGQGGSNQPQHF TGTGCCAGCAGCCATGGACAGGGTGGAAGCAATCAGCCCCAGCATTTT
. TRBJ1-6 TRBV14 . CASSQAGEGTYNSPLHF TGTGCCAGCAGCCAAGCGGGGGAGGGGACCTATAATTCACCCCTCCACTTT
. TRBJ2-7 TRBV28 TRBD1 CASRADRVGEQYF TGTGCCAGCAGGGCCGACAGGGTCGGCGAGCAGTACTTC
. TRBJ2-5 TRBV25-1 TRBD1 CASSGLVGTGGQETQYF TGTGCCAGCAGTGGACTCGTGGGGACAGGGGGCCAAGAGACCCAGTACTTC
. TRBJ1-2 TRBV3-1/TRBV3-2 . CASSPHGRSDGYTF TGTGCCAGCAGCCCCCACGGTCGAAGTGATGGCTACACCTTC
once TRBJ1-2 TRBV12-3/TRBV12-4 . CASSLEGYGYTF TGTGCCAGCAGTTTAGAGGGCTATGGCTACACCTTC
. TRBJ1-6 TRBV9 TRBD1 CASSATGTGMAPLHF TGTGCCAGCAGCGCTACCGGGACAGGGATGGCGCCCCTCCACTTT
. TRBJ2-7 TRBV19 TRBD2 CATGSSGYSYEQYF TGTGCCACCGGATCTAGCGGATATTCCTACGAGCAGTACTTC
. TRBJ1-2 TRBV13 . CASSLRATYYGYTF TGTGCCAGCAGCTTAAGGGCAACTTACTATGGCTACACCTTC
. TRBJ2-7 TRBV30 . CAWSGELGPPRGEQYF TGTGCCTGGAGTGGGGAGCTTGGTCCGCCACGGGGCGAGCAGTACTTC
. TRBJ2-5 TRBV19 . CASSNYLMNVEQETQYF TGTGCCAGTAGTAACTATCTGATGAATGTGGAGCAAGAGACCCAGTACTTC
. TRBJ2-1 TRBV10-1 . CARRQAGPHNEQFF TGCGCCCGCCGCCAAGCGGGCCCCCACAATGAGCAGTTCTTC
. TRBJ2-5 TRBV28 . CASRPQGYGETQYF TGTGCCAGCAGACCACAAGGATACGGAGAGACCCAGTACTTC
. TRBJ2-2 TRBV7-2 TRBD2 CASRRLAGDTGELFF TGTGCCAGCAGGAGGCTAGCGGGGGACACCGGGGAGCTGTTTTTT
. TRBJ2-2 TRBV19 . CASTRTSGTGELFF TGTGCCAGTACCCGGACCTCCGGGACCGGGGAGCTGTTTTTT
. TRBJ2-3 TRBV24-1 . CATSELPLDTQYF TGTGCCACCAGTGAGTTGCCCCTAGATACGCAGTATTTT
. TRBJ2-1 TRBV30 . CAWSVAREQFF TGTGCCTGGAGTGTAGCCCGGGAGCAGTTCTTC
. TRBJ1-1 TRBV3-1/TRBV3-2 . CASSQVRSEAFF TGTGCCAGCAGCCAAGTACGATCTGAAGCTTTCTTT
. TRBJ1-2 TRBV6-1 TRBD1 CASSEGLGDRGYGYTF TGTGCCAGCAGTGAAGGTTTGGGGGACAGGGGATATGGCTACACCTTC
. TRBJ2-3 TRBV29-1 . CSVLTGRPPTDTQYF TGCAGCGTTCTAACGGGCCGCCCTCCTACAGATACGCAGTATTTT
. TRBJ1-1 TRBV6-1 . CASSDAVGVGEAFF TGTGCCAGCAGTGACGCAGTGGGGGTAGGAGAAGCTTTCTTT
few TRBJ2-7 TRBV7-8 TRBD2 CASSPGLAVEQYF TGTGCCAGCAGTCCGGGACTAGCTGTCGAGCAGTACTTC
. TRBJ2-1 TRBV10-1 TRBD1 CASRRQGDNEQFF TGCGCCAGCCGAAGACAGGGGGACAATGAGCAGTTCTTC
. TRBJ1-3 TRBV15 TRBD1 CATSRVGQGSSGNTIYF TGTGCCACCAGCAGAGTGGGACAGGGTTCCTCTGGAAACACCATATATTTT
. TRBJ2-7 TRBV6-5 . CASSYGQPSYYEQYF TGTGCCAGCAGTTATGGACAGCCTTCTTACTACGAGCAGTACTTC
. TRBJ1-5 TRBV6-5 TRBD1 CASNPDRGEPQHF TGTGCCAGCAACCCGGACAGGGGTGAGCCCCAGCATTTT
. TRBJ1-1 TRBV7-2 TRBD1 CASSAQTGSTEAFF TGTGCCAGCAGCGCCCAGACAGGGAGCACTGAAGCTTTCTTT
. TRBJ1-5 TRBV28 TRBD1 CASSPPLGTVNQPQHF TGTGCCAGCAGTCCCCCCCTCGGGACAGTCAATCAGCCCCAGCATTTT
. TRBJ1-1 TRBV5-1 . CASSLHRGQNTEAFF TGCGCCAGCAGCTTGCACCGAGGTCAGAACACTGAAGCTTTCTTT
. TRBJ1-5 TRBV7-7 . CASSLGNNQPQHF TGTGCCAGCAGCCTCGGGAATAATCAGCCCCAGCATTTT
. TRBJ2-6 TRBV19 TRBD1 CASSRTGTSGANVLTF TGTGCCAGTAGTAGGACAGGGACTTCTGGGGCCAACGTCCTGACTTTC
. TRBJ2-7 TRBV5-5 . CASSSTGNEQYF TGTGCCAGCAGCTCCACTGGGAACGAGCAGTACTTC
. TRBJ1-2 TRBV29-1 . CSVGSGYGYTF TGCAGCGTTGGGTCGGGATATGGCTACACCTTC
. TRBJ2-1 TRBV24-1 TRBD2 CATSTLGLAGDNEQFF TGTGCCACCTCTACCCTGGGACTAGCGGGAGACAATGAGCAGTTCTTC
once TRBJ2-2 TRBV19 . CASSIYGSNTGELFF TGTGCCAGTAGTATTTACGGGTCCAACACCGGGGAGCTGTTTTTT
. TRBJ1-2 TRBV11-2 . CASSLGGGYDGYTF TGTGCCAGCAGCTTAGGAGGAGGATACGATGGCTACACCTTC
. TRBJ1-2 TRBV11-2 TRBD1 CASSLSQGGTYGYTF TGTGCCAGCAGCTTATCGCAGGGGGGAACCTATGGCTACACCTTC
. TRBJ2-5 TRBV7-9 TRBD1 CASSIGTGGTQYF TGTGCCAGCAGCATAGGGACAGGAGGGACCCAGTACTTC
. TRBJ2-6 TRBV4-1 TRBD1 CASSQGGHAGGGSGANVLTF TGCGCCAGCAGCCAAGGGGGACACGCAGGGGGTGGGTCTGGGGCCAACGTCCTGACTTTC
. TRBJ1-2 TRBV20-1 . CSARSMGYTF TGCAGTGCTAGGAGCATGGGCTACACCTTC
. TRBJ2-3 TRBV7-6 . CASSLAQAGSTDTQYF TGTGCCAGCAGCTTAGCGCAGGCGGGTAGCACAGATACGCAGTATTTT
. TRBJ1-5 TRBV5-4 TRBD1 CASSLGGQGNQPQHF TGTGCCAGCAGCTTGGGGGGACAGGGAAATCAGCCCCAGCATTTT
. TRBJ1-2 TRBV13 TRBD1 CASSSTGNYGYTF TGTGCCAGCAGCTCGACAGGGAACTATGGCTACACCTTC
. TRBJ1-6 TRBV20-1 TRBD1 CSASKQGIGNSPLHF TGCAGTGCTAGTAAACAGGGGATAGGGAATTCACCCCTCCACTTT
. TRBJ1-2 TRBV5-4 . CASSPGTPYGYTF TGTGCCAGCAGCCCAGGGACCCCCTATGGCTACACCTTC
few TRBJ2-3 TRBV5-1 . CASSLEQGADTQYF TGCGCCAGCAGCTTGGAACAGGGAGCAGATACGCAGTATTTT
. TRBJ1-4 TRBV7-9 TRBD1 CASAPRTGGATNEKLFF TGTGCCAGCGCCCCTAGGACAGGGGGTGCAACTAATGAAAAACTGTTTTTT
once TRBJ1-2 TRBV7-9 TRBD1 CASSPPGTGGFGGYTF TGTGCCAGCAGCCCCCCAGGGACAGGGGGTTTTGGCGGCTACACCTTC
. TRBJ2-2 TRBV5-4 . CASSRGTLNTGELFF TGTGCCAGCAGCCGGGGGACGTTGAACACCGGGGAGCTGTTTTTT
. TRBJ2-3 TRBV6-5 TRBD1 CASRLTGGADTQYF TGTGCCAGCAGGCTTACAGGGGGCGCAGATACGCAGTATTTT
. TRBJ2-7 TRBV4-2 . CASSYQGPSYEQYF TGTGCCAGCTCTTACCAGGGACCCTCCTACGAGCAGTACTTC
. TRBJ1-5 TRBV7-3 . CASSLTGTGNQPQHF TGTGCCAGCAGCTTAACGGGGACTGGGAATCAGCCCCAGCATTTT